This T cell receptor beta chain was recovered during a study of beta chain features in type 1 diabetes. Study details: Age, gender and cell yields were alike across patients and healthy donors.

Expressed TCRB transcripts were sequenced after all isolated RNA was converted to cDNA. Data came from immunoSEQ multiplex PCR; TCRdb stores just in-frame clones and leaves some out. The data show approximately 400,000 clones, roughly 16% seen once. The V end was cut by 0 bases, the J end by 13 bases, with 14 bases between. From germline, CDR1 is SGDLS and CDR2 YYNGEE. The length of the CDR3 is 13 residues. Only a few counts were recorded for this clone. Sequenced: naive CD4+ T cells from blood. The chain employs TRBV9 and TRBJ2-1, with D possibly being TRBD1 (6 bases). The receptor comes from a woman younger than 30 in good health. The CDR3, as DNA: TGTGCCAGCAGCGTAGCCCCCACAGGGAACCAGTTCTTC. It is translated as CASSVAPTGNQFF.